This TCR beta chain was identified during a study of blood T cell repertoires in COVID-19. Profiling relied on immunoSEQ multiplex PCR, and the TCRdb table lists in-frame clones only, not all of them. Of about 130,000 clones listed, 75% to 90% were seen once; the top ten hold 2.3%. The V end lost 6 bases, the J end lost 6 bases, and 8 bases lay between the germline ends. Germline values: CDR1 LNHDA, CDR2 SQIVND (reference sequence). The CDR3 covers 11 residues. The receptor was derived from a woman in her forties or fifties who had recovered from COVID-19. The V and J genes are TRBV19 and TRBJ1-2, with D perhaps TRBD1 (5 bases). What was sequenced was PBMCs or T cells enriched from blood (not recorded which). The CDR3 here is CASRQGNGYTF. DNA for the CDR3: TGTGCCAGTAGGCAGGGTAATGGCTACACCTTC.